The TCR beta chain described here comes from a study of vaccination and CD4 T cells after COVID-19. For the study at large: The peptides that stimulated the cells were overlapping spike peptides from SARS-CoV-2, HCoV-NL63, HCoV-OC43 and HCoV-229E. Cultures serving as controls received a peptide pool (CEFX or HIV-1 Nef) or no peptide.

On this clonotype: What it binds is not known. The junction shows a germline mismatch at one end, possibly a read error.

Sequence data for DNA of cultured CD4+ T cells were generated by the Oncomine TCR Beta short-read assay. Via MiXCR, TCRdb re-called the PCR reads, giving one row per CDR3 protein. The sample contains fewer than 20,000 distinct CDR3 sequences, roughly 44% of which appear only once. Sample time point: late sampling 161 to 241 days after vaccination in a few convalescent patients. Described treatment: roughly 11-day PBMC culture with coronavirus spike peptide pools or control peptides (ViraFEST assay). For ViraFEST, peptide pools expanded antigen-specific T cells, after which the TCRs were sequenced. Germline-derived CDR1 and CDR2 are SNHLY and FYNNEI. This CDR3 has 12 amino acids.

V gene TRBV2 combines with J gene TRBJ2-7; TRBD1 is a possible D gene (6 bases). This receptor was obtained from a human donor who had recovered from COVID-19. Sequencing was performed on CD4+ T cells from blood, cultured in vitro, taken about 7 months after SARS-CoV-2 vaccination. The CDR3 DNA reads TGTGCCAGCAGTGAAGGAGTAAAGGGGACACACTTC. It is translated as CASSEGVKGTHF. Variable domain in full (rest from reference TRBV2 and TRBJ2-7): EPEVTQTPSHQVTQMGQEVILRCVPISNHLYFYWYRQILGQKVEFLVSFYNNEISEKSEIFDDQFSVERPDGSNFTLKIRSTKLEDSAMYFCASSEGVKGTHFGPGTRLTVT.